This TCR beta chain was identified in a study of T cells in Graves' hyperthyroidism and ophthalmopathy (dated by TCRdb to about 2019). Notes on the research overall: Peripheral blood was collected at initial diagnosis, before any treatment. The paper describes TCR Vbeta CDR3 sequencing of 140 or so peripheral blood samples, made up of some 40 ophthalmopathy patients, approximately 76 hyperthyroidism patients and approximately 17 progressor patients. An independent validation cohort of under 20 hyperthyroidism patients and about 16 patients who later progressed to ophthalmopathy tested prospective prediction of ophthalmopathy. The approximately 95 discovery patients were divided at random into training and test sets in a 7:3 ratio. TCR V-J signatures able to tell the groups apart were searched for in a discovery cohort of some 100 patients, of whom 43 had Graves' ophthalmopathy and more than 55 had stable Graves' hyperthyroidism. After blood sampling, hyperthyroidism patients were treated with methimazole at a starting dose of 30 mg daily, and ophthalmopathy patients were treated with high-dose intravenous methylprednisolone. In addition, the study compared T-cell repertoires in thyroid tissue and in blood from over 5 Graves' hyperthyroidism patients.

General conclusions and limits of the study: In validation, progression to ophthalmopathy was predicted by the model with roughly 69% sensitivity and approximately 78% specificity, a median of 6.5 months before onset. Sample size was not statistically predetermined, and blinding of investigators to group allocation was not performed. A 13 V-J signature model separated ophthalmopathy from stable hyperthyroidism, with approximately 86% sensitivity and about 81% specificity in cross-validation and 80%/75% in testing. Most expanded thyroid clonotypes (frequency above 0.001) were also detected in blood, a finding suggesting that blood repertoires may reflect thyroid immune responses.

The TCR beta CDR3 regions were amplified from the RNA transcripts. A first-round RT-PCR of the TCR CDR3 used the HTBI primer set with the Qiagen OneStep RT-PCR kit. Libraries were constructed in a second round of multiplex PCR, after which size selection and purification were carried out. Libraries were sequenced paired-end with 100 bp reads on an Illumina HiSeq2000. Turning to the authors' computational methods: SOAPnuke was used to process the raw data, removing reads that contained adapters or uncalled bases, had a mean Phred below 15, or lacked an exact match to the constant primer or identifier. High-quality paired reads were merged with COPE v1.2.5, and unique nucleotide sequences were defined as clonotypes. MiTCR v1.1 was used to align clonotypes to the IMGT TRBV, TRBD and TRBJ reference segments. The analysis included only V-J combinations with a frequency above 0.0001, which together covered more than 99% of the repertoires. A TCS score was defined as the ratio of F50 (clonal expansion) to E x V (chaos), with BLOSUM62-based TCRdist applied between CDR3 peptides within each V-J. Welch's t-statistics and random forest reduced around 520 V-J features to about 13, which were used in a naive Bayes classifier (R e1071). TCRdb ran its own pipeline on the public reads, namely fastp trimming at Q25 and MiXCR clone calling, and kept in-frame beta chains. Entries are consolidated by CDR3 protein sequence, retaining the most common genes and DNA. The V and J calls and clone size are TCRdb's, not the authors'. This sample is represented by hundreds of thousands of distinct CDR3 sequences; 14% of them were singletons. The leading ten clones occupy about 15% of the sample.

This clonotype occurred many times. Its antigen is unknown. No per-base quality is available; no much larger clone lies one base away. A patient counted as having stable Graves' hyperthyroidism if no progression to ophthalmopathy occurred over 18 months of follow-up. The hyperthyroidism patients were between 18 and 65 years old and newly diagnosed, with a disease duration of less than 2 months. The study excluded patients with uncontrolled infections, other autoimmune diseases, pregnancy or lactation. Diagnoses relied on clinical symptoms, serum thyroxine and TRAb, thyroid ultrasound and orbital computed tomography. Ficoll-Paque density gradient centrifugation was used to isolate PBMCs from 9.5 to 10 ml of fresh peripheral blood. Total RNA was extracted using Trizol reagent, and RNA quality was assessed on an Agilent 2100 Bioanalyzer. The CDR3 covers 16 residues, taking in both the cysteine and the phenylalanine. CDR3 DNA only is kept here, 48 bases in frame from base 1. Compared with germline, V lacks 0 bases and J lacks 5 bases; bases without a gene match: 5. CDR1 SGHRS and CDR2 YFSETQ were looked up in the germline V gene.

The V and J segments used are TRBV5-1 and TRBJ2-3; a stretch of 11 junction bases matches TRBD2. Sequenced: blood. This clonotype was sampled from a woman aged 35 to 49 with Graves' hyperthyroidism. The CDR3 amino acid sequence is: CASSLGTSGSEDTQYF. The nucleotide sequence is TGCGCCAGCAGCTTGGGAACTAGCGGGAGCGAAGATACGCAGTATTTT.